A single sample is the source of the 18 T cell receptor beta chains below, sequenced in a study of cytomegalovirus exposure and HLA in healthy donors. The primer mix had 60 Vbeta and 13 Jbeta primers. Sequenced by immunoSEQ multiplex PCR; TCRdb stores in-frame clones only, minus some. The sample shows a few hundred thousand clones, 80% of them seen only once. The sample comprised PBMCs. The receptor set was obtained from a girl aged 2-10 years in good health and CMV-seronegative.

This clone was observed once. CDR3 sequence (DNA): TGTGCCAGCAGTTACGGAAGCGGGGACGGCGAGACCCAGTACTTC. It codes for CASSYGSGDGETQYF. The chain employs TRBV6-5 and TRBJ2-5; 7 bases match TRBD2. With 2 bases clipped from V and 5 bases from J, the junction kept 8 bases outside the gene matches. The length of the CDR3 is 15 residues. The germline V gene encodes CDR1 MNHEY and CDR2 SVGAGI.

This clone was recorded only once. The V call is TRBV7-8, the J call TRBJ1-5; D gene uncertain. This CDR3 is built from 14 residues. Germline CDR1 and CDR2: SGHVS and FQNEAQ. V gave up 1 base and J gave up 6 bases, with 10 bases separating them. CDR3 protein: CASSLERGFQPQHF. CDR3 nucleotides: TGTGCCAGCAGCTTAGAACGGGGTTTTCAGCCCCAGCATTTT.

This rearrangement joins TRBV7-3 to TRBJ2-2, with 10 nucleotides matching TRBD2. The length of the CDR3 is 16 residues. V was clipped by 8 bases and J by 1 base; unmatched bases: 7. The V gene's germline CDR1 is SGHTA and CDR2 FQGTGA. The CDR3 sequence is CASSSGGARNTGELFF. The CDR3 DNA follows: TGTGCCAGCTCCAGCGGGGGGGCGCGGAACACCGGGGAGCTGTTTTTT. The whole variable domain, filled in from reference TRBV7-3 and TRBJ2-2, reads GAGVSQTPSNKVTEKGKYVELRCDPISGHTALYWYRQSLGQGPEFLIYFQGTGAADDSGLPNDRFFAVRPEGSVSTLKIQRTERGDSAVYLCASSSGGARNTGELFFGEGSRLTVL.

In its sample, this clone was seen once. This chain connects TRBV5-4 to TRBJ2-6; D uncertain. V was trimmed by 1 base and J by 2 bases, leaving 7 bases between them. The length of the CDR3 is 15 residues. Germline lookup yields CDR1 SGHNT and CDR2 YYREEE (reference sequence). CDR3 sequence reads: CASSLYIPGANVLTF. As DNA, the CDR3 is TGTGCCAGCAGCTTGTACATTCCTGGGGCCAACGTCCTGACTTTC.

The chain has TRBV5-5 and TRBJ1-1, with TRBD1 identical over 8 bases. V lost 4 bases, J lost 6 bases, and 8 bases stayed unmatched. CDR1 SGHKS and CDR2 YYEKEE come from the germline V gene (reference sequence). This CDR3 has 14 residues. CDR3 region: CASSPAGGFAEAFF. The CDR3 coding sequence is TGTGCCAGCAGCCCGGCAGGGGGCTTCGCTGAAGCTTTCTTT.

V is TRBV4-1 and J is TRBJ1-2, with 9 bases aligning to TRBD1. The V segment lost 4 bases and the J segment 4 bases; nucleotides outside the gene matches: 4. The germline gives CDR1 MGHRA, CDR2 YSYEKL. The CDR3 covers 14 residues. This chain's CDR3 is CASSRPGQGYGYTF. CDR3 sequence (DNA): TGCGCCAGCAGCCGACCGGGACAGGGCTATGGCTACACCTTC.

The chain couples TRBV27 to TRBJ2-7; the D is unclear. The CDR3 sequence is 16 residues long. Germline V lookup: CDR1 MNHEY, CDR2 SMNVEV (reference sequence). The ends were cut back, 5 bases at V and 6 bases at J, with 23 bases in the middle. CDR3 sequence (DNA): TGTGCCAGCAGTACGGTTGGTCCGTCGTCTCTCCTCGAGCAGTACTTC. Translated: CASSTVGPSSLLEQYF.

In its sample, this clone was seen a few times. This chain joins TRBV5-1 and TRBJ2-5; TRBD2 agrees at 12 bases. J was trimmed by 5 bases and V by 3 bases; bases with no gene match: 14. The germline V gene has CDR1 SGHRS and CDR2 YFSETQ. The length of the CDR3 is 18 residues. The CDR3 sequence: CASSWPTSGRGGAETQYF. The CDR3 DNA reads TGCGCCAGCAGCTGGCCGACTAGCGGGAGAGGTGGGGCGGAGACCCAGTACTTC.

CDR3 residues: CASSRRDREDEYGYTF. The CDR3 nucleotides read TGTGCCAGCAGCCGCCGGGACAGGGAAGATGAATATGGCTACACCTTC. J is TRBJ1-2 and V is TRBV7-9; TRBD1 aligns across 9 bases. This CDR3 spans 16 amino acids. J gave up 5 bases and V 5 bases, and 12 bases lay outside the gene matches. Germline lookup yields CDR1 SEHNR and CDR2 FQNEAQ (reference sequence).

V is TRBV7-2 and J is TRBJ2-7, with D possibly matching TRBD2 (5 bases). The CDR3 sequence is 14 residues long. The V and J ends lost 3 bases and 4 bases respectively, with 13 bases between them. From germline, CDR1 is SGHTA and CDR2 FQGNSA. In DNA form, the CDR3 reads TGTGCCAGCAGCTTGGGCCCCCGGGGATACGAGCAGTACTTC. Residues: CASSLGPRGYEQYF.

The chain combines TRBV19 with TRBJ1-4, with 8 nucleotides matching TRBD1. The V gene end was trimmed by 4 bases and the J gene end by 6 bases; junction bases not matched to a gene: 7. Germline V CDR1 and CDR2: LNHDA, SQIVND (reference sequence). The CDR3 extends over 15 amino acids. CDR3 region: CASSTSGTGHEKLFF. CDR3 DNA sequence: TGTGCCAGTAGTACTTCCGGGACAGGACATGAAAAACTGTTTTTT. The entire variable domain, with the rest obtained from reference TRBV19 and TRBJ1-4, is as follows: DGGITQSPKYLFRKEGQNVTLSCEQNLNHDAMYWYRQDPGQGLRLIYYSQIVNDFQKGDIAEGYSVSREKKESFPLTVTSAQKNPTAFYLCASSTSGTGHEKLFFGSGTQLSVL.

V usage is TRBV6-5 and J usage is TRBJ2-7; D not certain. CDR1 and CDR2 (germline): MNHEY, SVGAGI. The CDR3 has 12 amino acids. Trimming took off 5 bases at V and 4 bases at J, with 9 bases between the two ends. The CDR3 loop is CASSAASYEQYF. In DNA, the CDR3 is TGTGCCAGCAGTGCCGCTAGTTACGAGCAGTACTTC.

The gene calls are TRBV12-5 and TRBJ2-7; D possibly corresponds to TRBD1 (6 bases). The CDR3 spans 15 residues. Per germline, CDR1 LGHNT and CDR2 FRNRAP. V gave up 7 bases and J gave up 0 bases, with 16 bases separating them. The CDR3 region is CASALSRGGSYEQYF. The CDR3 coding sequence is TGTGCTAGTGCTCTCTCCAGGGGTGGCTCCTACGAGCAGTACTTC.

The chain links TRBV28 to TRBJ1-6; 7 nucleotides match TRBD1. The CDR3 has 14 amino acids. V lost 5 bases and J lost 3; bases outside the gene matches: 1. Germline loops: CDR1 MDHEN, CDR2 SYDVKM. The CDR3: CASSRTGYNSPLHF. The CDR3 nucleotides are TGTGCCAGCAGTAGGACAGGCTATAATTCACCCCTCCACTTT.

V gene TRBV2 combines with J gene TRBJ1-4; 9 bases match TRBD1. In germline, CDR1 is SNHLY, CDR2 FYNNEI. Trimming took 5 bases from V and 7 from J; bases not matched to a gene: 5. The CDR3 has 14 amino acids. The CDR3 sequence: CASSSQGASEKLFF. The CDR3 nucleotides are TGTGCCAGCAGTTCACAGGGGGCCTCTGAAAAACTGTTTTTT.

As DNA, the CDR3 is TGCAGCGCCCCGGGGGGGGTGAACACTGAAGCTTTCTTT. Encoded protein: CSAPGGVNTEAFF. The chain recombines TRBV29-1 with TRBJ1-1, with a possible D match to TRBD1 (5 bases). V lost 7 bases to trimming and J lost 0 bases, with 12 bases between them. The CDR3 totals 13 residues. Looked up from germline, CDR1 is SQVTM and CDR2 is ANQGSEA.

The chain employs TRBV7-6 and TRBJ2-7; 10 bases are shared with TRBD2. The CDR3 totals 15 residues. Germline lookup yields CDR1 SGHVS and CDR2 FNYEAQ. Losses at the gene ends were 1 base for V and 3 bases for J; bases not matched to a gene: 3. The CDR3: CASSLELAGNYEQYF. The CDR3 DNA sequence: TGTGCCAGCAGCTTAGAACTAGCGGGAAACTACGAGCAGTACTTC.

The V gene is TRBV7-9, the J gene TRBJ1-2; 8 nucleotides line up with TRBD1. The germline V gene encodes CDR1 SEHNR and CDR2 FQNEAQ (reference sequence). The CDR3 consists of 12 residues. The trim removed 4 bases at V and 6 bases at J, leaving 1 base unmatched. As DNA, the CDR3 is TGTGCCAGCAGCTGGGGACAGGATGGCTACACCTTC. This translates into CASSWGQDGYTF.